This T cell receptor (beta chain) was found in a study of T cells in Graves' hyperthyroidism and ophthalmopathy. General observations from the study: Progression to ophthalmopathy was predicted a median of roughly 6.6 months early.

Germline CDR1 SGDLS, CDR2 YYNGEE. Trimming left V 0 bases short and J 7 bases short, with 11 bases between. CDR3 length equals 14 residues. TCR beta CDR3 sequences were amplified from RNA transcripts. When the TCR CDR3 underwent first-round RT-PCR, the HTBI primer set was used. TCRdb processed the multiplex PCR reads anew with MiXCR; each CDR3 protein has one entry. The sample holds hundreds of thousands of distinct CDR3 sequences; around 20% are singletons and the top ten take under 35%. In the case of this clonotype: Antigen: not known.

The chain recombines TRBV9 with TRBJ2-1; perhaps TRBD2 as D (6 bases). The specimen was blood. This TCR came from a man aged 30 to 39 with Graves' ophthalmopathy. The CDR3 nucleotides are TGTGCCAGCAGCGTAGTTGGAGGGCAGAATGAGCAGTTCTTC. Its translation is CASSVVGGQNEQFF. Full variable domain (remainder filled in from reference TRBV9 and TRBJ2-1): DSGVTQTPKHLITATGQRVTLRCSPRSGDLSVYWYQQSLDQGLQFLIQYYNGEERAKGNILERFSAQQFPDLHSELNLSSLELGDSALYFCASSVVGGQNEQFFGPGTRLTVL.